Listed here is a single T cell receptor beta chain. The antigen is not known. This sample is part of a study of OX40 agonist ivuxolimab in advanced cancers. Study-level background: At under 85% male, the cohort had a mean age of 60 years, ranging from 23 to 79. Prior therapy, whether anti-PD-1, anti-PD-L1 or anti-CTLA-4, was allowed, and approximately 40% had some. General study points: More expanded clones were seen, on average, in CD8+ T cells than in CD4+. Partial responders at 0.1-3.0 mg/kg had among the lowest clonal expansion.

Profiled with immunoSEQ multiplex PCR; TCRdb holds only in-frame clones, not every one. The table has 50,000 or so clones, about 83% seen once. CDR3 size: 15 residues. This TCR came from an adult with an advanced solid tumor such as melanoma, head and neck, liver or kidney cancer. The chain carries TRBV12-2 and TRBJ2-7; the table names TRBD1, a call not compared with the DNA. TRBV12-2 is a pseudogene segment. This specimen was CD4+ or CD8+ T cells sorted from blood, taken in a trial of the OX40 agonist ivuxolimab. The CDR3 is CASRLTLGLPYEQYF. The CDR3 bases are TGTGCAAGTCGCTTAACCCTGGGCCTTCCCTACGAGCAGTACTTC.